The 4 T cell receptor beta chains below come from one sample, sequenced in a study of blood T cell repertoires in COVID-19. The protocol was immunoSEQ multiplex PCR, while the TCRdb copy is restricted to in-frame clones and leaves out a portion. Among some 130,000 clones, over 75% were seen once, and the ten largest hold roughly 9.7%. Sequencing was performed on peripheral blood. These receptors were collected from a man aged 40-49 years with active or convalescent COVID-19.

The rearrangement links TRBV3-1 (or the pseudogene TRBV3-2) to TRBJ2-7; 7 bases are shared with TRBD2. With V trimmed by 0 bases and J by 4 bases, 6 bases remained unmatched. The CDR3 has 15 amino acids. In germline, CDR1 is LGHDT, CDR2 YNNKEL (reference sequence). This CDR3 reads CASSQDRLAAYEQYF. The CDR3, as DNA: TGTGCCAGCAGCCAAGATAGGCTAGCGGCGTACGAGCAGTACTTC.

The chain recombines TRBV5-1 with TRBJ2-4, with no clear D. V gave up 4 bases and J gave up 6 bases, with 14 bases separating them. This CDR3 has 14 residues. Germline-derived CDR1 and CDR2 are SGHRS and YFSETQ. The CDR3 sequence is CASSTRLDPNIQYF. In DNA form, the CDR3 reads TGCGCCAGCAGCACCAGACTCGACCCAAACATTCAGTACTTC. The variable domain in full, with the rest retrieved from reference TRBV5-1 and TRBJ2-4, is KAGVTQTPRYLIKTRGQQVTLSCSPISGHRSVSWYQQTPGQGLQFLFEYFSETQRNKGNFPGRFSGRQFSNSRSEMNVSTLELGDSALYLCASSTRLDPNIQYFGAGTRLSVL.

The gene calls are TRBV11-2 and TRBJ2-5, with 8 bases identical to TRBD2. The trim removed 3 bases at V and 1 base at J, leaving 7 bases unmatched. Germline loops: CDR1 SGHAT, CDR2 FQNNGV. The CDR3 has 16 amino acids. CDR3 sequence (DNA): TGTGCCAGCAGCTTTACGGACGGGGGGGCCCAAGAGACCCAGTACTTC. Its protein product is CASSFTDGGAQETQYF.

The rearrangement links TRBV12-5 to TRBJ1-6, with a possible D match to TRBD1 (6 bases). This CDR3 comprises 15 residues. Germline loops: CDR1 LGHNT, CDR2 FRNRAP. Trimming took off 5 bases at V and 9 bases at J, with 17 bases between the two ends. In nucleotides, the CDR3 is TGTGCTAGTGGTCAGGAAACAGGGAGAAGTTCACCCCTCCACTTT. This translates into CASGQETGRSSPLHF.